Listed below are T cell receptor beta chains from one sample, sequenced in a study of immune evolution from preneoplasia to lung adenocarcinoma. Measured with immunoSEQ multiplex PCR; TCRdb has only the in-frame clones, and not every one. The sample carries about 10,000 clones, 76% recorded once. Sequenced: FFPE normal lung tissue adjacent to the tumor. These receptors were collected from a person between 60 and 69 years old with lung adenocarcinoma. Some clones in this sample may be carry-over from other donors' samples. Each CDR3 is given with its conserved first and last residue. A D gene is named only where the DNA matches it firmly. The size field is filled for only some rows; it gives once, few, many or a size class.

d_call	clone_size	v_call	j_call	cdr3_aa	cdr3_nt
.	.	TRBV28	TRBJ2-5	CASSFSGVGETQYF	TGTGCCAGCAGTTTTTCGGGGGTGGGAGAGACCCAGTACTTC
.	.	TRBV9	TRBJ2-3	CASSGGWVADTQYF	TGTGCCAGCAGCGGAGGCTGGGTTGCAGATACGCAGTATTTT
.	.	TRBV30	TRBJ1-2	CAWEAGVGYTF	TGTGCCTGGGAAGCAGGGGTGGGCTACACCTTC
.	.	TRBV6-1	TRBJ1-5	CASSEASGYSNQPQHF	TGTGCCAGCAGTGAAGCTTCAGGCTATAGCAATCAGCCCCAGCATTTT
.	.	TRBV7-9	TRBJ1-1	CASSTQGSEAFF	TGTGCCAGCAGCACCCAGGGGTCTGAAGCTTTCTTT
.	.	TRBV29-1	TRBJ2-2	CSVNSAAGELFF	TGCAGCGTTAATAGCGCGGCCGGGGAGCTGTTTTTT
TRBD2	.	TRBV7-2	TRBJ2-7	CASSFASGSFYEQYF	TGTGCCAGCAGCTTTGCTAGCGGGAGTTTTTACGAGCAGTACTTC
.	.	TRBV9	TRBJ2-2	CASSVEHTGELFF	TGTGCCAGCAGCGTAGAGCACACCGGGGAGCTGTTTTTT
.	.	TRBV5-1	TRBJ2-5	CASSLATSLQAETQYF	TGCGCCAGCAGCTTGGCCACGTCGTTGCAGGCAGAGACCCAGTACTTC
.	.	TRBV9	TRBJ1-2	CASSPGGSGGYTF	TGTGCCAGCAGCCCGGGGGGGTCTGGTGGCTACACCTTC
.	.	TRBV7-9	TRBJ1-2	CASSFKTGTVNYGYTF	TGTGCCAGCAGTTTCAAGACCGGGACGGTGAACTATGGCTACACCTTC
.	.	TRBV7-9	TRBJ2-5	CASSWDKGPRTQYF	TGTGCCAGCAGTTGGGACAAGGGACCTCGGACCCAGTACTTC
.	.	TRBV7-6	TRBJ2-3	CASSRSDTQYF	TGTGCCAGCAGCCGCTCTGATACGCAGTATTTT
.	.	TRBV30	TRBJ2-2	CAWKGRERLLGGELFF	TGTGCCTGGAAAGGACGGGAGCGGCTTTTAGGCGGGGAGCTGTTTTTT
.	.	TRBV19	TRBJ1-5	CASTRDGGNQPQHF	TGTGCCAGTACCCGGGACGGGGGCAATCAGCCCCAGCATTTT
.	.	TRBV9	TRBJ2-3	CASSPGPYLTGAQYF	TGTGCCAGCAGCCCGGGACCCTATCTAACCGGAGCGCAGTATTTT
TRBD2	.	TRBV15	TRBJ2-5	CATSTPGTSGRWRETQYF	TGTGCCACCAGCACCCCCGGGACTAGCGGGAGATGGCGGGAGACCCAGTACTTC
.	few	TRBV28	TRBJ1-1	CASSLTGKNTEAFF	TGTGCCAGCAGTTTAACGGGGAAGAACACTGAAGCTTTCTTT
.	.	TRBV10-3	TRBJ1-1	CATLGGLDTEAFF	TGTGCCACCCTCGGGGGCCTGGACACTGAAGCTTTCTTT
TRBD2	.	TRBV5-1	TRBJ2-2	CASSLDNDRHLGLAGSRTGELFF	TGCGCCAGCAGCTTGGACAACGACCGGCACTTGGGACTAGCGGGGTCGCGCACCGGGGAGCTGTTTTTT
.	.	TRBV4-1	TRBJ1-5	CASSQDYHQPQHF	TGCGCCAGCAGCCAAGATTACCATCAGCCCCAGCATTTT
.	.	TRBV6-1	TRBJ2-2	CASRVLWNTGELFF	TGTGCCAGCAGAGTCCTTTGGAACACCGGGGAGCTGTTTTTT
.	.	TRBV6-4	TRBJ2-1	CASSDSRAEYNEQFF	TGTGCCAGCAGTGATAGCAGGGCCGAGTACAATGAGCAGTTCTTC
.	few	TRBV7-2	TRBJ2-3	CASSLGRGLGDTQYF	TGTGCCAGCAGCTTAGGTCGCGGGCTGGGGGATACGCAGTATTTT
.	once	TRBV11-2	TRBJ2-1	CASSGTIGRSYNEQFF	TGTGCCAGCAGCGGAACCATCGGGAGATCCTACAATGAGCAGTTCTTC
.	.	TRBV7-9	TRBJ1-2	CASSLGRDLSYGYTF	TGTGCCAGCAGCTTAGGGAGGGACCTTTCGTATGGCTACACCTTC
.	.	TRBV2	TRBJ2-5	CASSSSRLQETQYF	TGTGCCAGCAGCTCGAGCCGGCTCCAAGAGACCCAGTACTTC
.	hyperexpanded	TRBV6-5	TRBJ1-1	CASSKQGITEAFF	TGTGCCAGCAGTAAACAGGGAATCACTGAAGCTTTCTTT
.	.	TRBV6-1	TRBJ2-1	CASSSLAFTYNEQFF	TGTGCCAGCAGTTCGCTAGCGTTCACCTACAATGAGCAGTTCTTC
.	once	TRBV5-1	TRBJ2-2	CASSWSGWNTGELFF	TGCGCCAGCTCGTGGAGCGGGTGGAACACCGGGGAGCTGTTTTTT
TRBD1	.	TRBV10-3	TRBJ1-1	CAIRSGGMNTEAFF	TGTGCCATCAGATCAGGGGGAATGAACACTGAAGCTTTCTTT
.	once	TRBV5-1	TRBJ2-5	CASSLAQGIRETQYF	TGCGCCAGCAGCTTGGCCCAGGGGATCCGGGAGACCCAGTACTTC
TRBD1	.	TRBV7-9	TRBJ1-1	CASTPFRQGQNTEAFF	TGTGCCAGCACCCCCTTCAGACAGGGCCAGAACACTGAAGCTTTCTTT
.	once	TRBV7-2	TRBJ1-1	CASNVQMNTEAFF	TGTGCCAGCAACGTCCAGATGAACACTGAAGCTTTCTTT
.	once	TRBV18	TRBJ1-2	CASSQIPGNSLYTF	TGTGCCAGCTCACAAATCCCAGGGAATTCACTCTACACCTTC
TRBD2	.	TRBV7-2	TRBJ2-2	CASSLRLAGAGTGELFF	TGTGCCAGCAGCTTGAGACTAGCGGGAGCGGGCACCGGGGAGCTGTTTTTT
.	.	TRBV5-4	TRBJ1-2	CASSLGPRGEYGYTF	TGTGCCAGCAGCTTAGGCCCGCGGGGGGAGTATGGCTACACCTTC
.	medium-sized	TRBV7-9	TRBJ1-1	CASSSGQLEGTEAFF	TGTGCCAGCAGCTCAGGACAGCTAGAAGGGACTGAAGCTTTCTTT
.	few	TRBV2	TRBJ2-7	CATQKRLGGEQYF	TGTGCCACCCAGAAGAGACTAGGGGGAGAGCAGTACTTC
TRBD1	.	TRBV18	TRBJ1-5	CASSPGGQYNQPQHF	TGTGCCAGCTCACCGGGGGGACAGTACAATCAGCCCCAGCATTTT
TRBD1	.	TRBV7-2	TRBJ2-4	CASSLEQGSTKNIQYF	TGTGCCAGCAGCTTAGAACAGGGGTCGACCAAAAACATTCAGTACTTC
TRBD1	.	TRBV5-1	TRBJ2-1	CASSLGGQLRNEQFF	TGCGCCAGCAGCTTGGGGGGACAGTTGAGGAATGAGCAGTTCTTC
.	few	TRBV7-2	TRBJ1-5	CASSLQGRNQPQHF	TGTGCCAGCAGCTTACAGGGCCGGAATCAGCCCCAGCATTTT
.	.	TRBV10-3	TRBJ1-5	CAISRGGDGNQPQHF	TGTGCCATCTCCAGAGGGGGAGACGGCAATCAGCCCCAGCATTTT
TRBD2	.	TRBV6-5	TRBJ2-1	CASRGGREQFF	TGTGCCAGCAGGGGAGGGCGTGAGCAGTTCTTC
.	.	TRBV18	TRBJ2-4	CASSPQVASAKNIQYF	TGTGCCAGCTCACCACAGGTGGCCTCGGCCAAAAACATTCAGTACTTC
.	.	TRBV6-1	TRBJ2-7	CASISGTGYYEQYF	TGTGCCAGCATTAGCGGGACAGGGTACTACGAGCAGTACTTC
TRBD1	.	TRBV5-1	TRBJ2-7	CASSLGQGDGEQYF	TGCGCCAGCAGCTTGGGACAGGGCGATGGGGAGCAGTACTTC
.	few	TRBV2	TRBJ1-5	CASMGDSNQPQHF	TGTGCCAGCATGGGGGATAGCAATCAGCCCCAGCATTTT
.	.	TRBV4-1	TRBJ1-4	CASRPRWRVNEKLFF	TGCGCCAGCAGACCTCGCTGGAGGGTTAATGAAAAACTGTTTTTT
.	.	TRBV20-1	TRBJ2-7	CSASRSDEQYF	TGCAGTGCTAGTAGGTCGGACGAGCAGTACTTC
TRBD1	.	TRBV11-2	TRBJ2-1	CASSSKPGQRQFF	TGTGCCAGCAGCTCGAAACCGGGACAGCGACAGTTCTTC
.	once	TRBV19	TRBJ1-5	CASSIGQTSNQPQHF	TGTGCCAGTAGTATAGGACAGACTAGCAATCAGCCCCAGCATTTT
.	.	TRBV14	TRBJ2-1	CASSRLVENEQFF	TGTGCCAGCAGTCGACTAGTAGAAAATGAGCAGTTCTTC
.	.	TRBV18	TRBJ2-1	CASSPGLAVSYNEQFF	TGTGCCAGCTCACCAGGATTAGCGGTCTCCTACAATGAGCAGTTCTTC
.	.	TRBV6-1	TRBJ2-3	CASIAQGEADTQYF	TGTGCCAGCATAGCGCAGGGGGAGGCAGATACGCAGTATTTT
.	.	TRBV5-1	TRBJ2-6	CASRASSAGANVLTF	TGCGCCAGCAGAGCTAGTTCCGCTGGGGCCAACGTCCTGACTTTC
.	.	TRBV6-6	TRBJ1-4	CASSLTASTNEKLFF	TGTGCCAGCAGTTTGACAGCCTCAACTAATGAAAAACTGTTTTTT
.	.	TRBV28	TRBJ2-5	CASSLGQGEETQYF	TGTGCCAGCAGTTTGGGTCAGGGCGAAGAGACCCAGTACTTC
TRBD1	.	TRBV5-1	TRBJ1-1	CASSLALTGRYEAFF	TGCGCCAGCAGCTTGGCCCTGACAGGGCGTTATGAAGCTTTCTTT